Shown below are 5 T cell receptor beta chains from a single sample sequenced in a study of shared clonotypes between healthy human individuals. Here immunoSEQ multiplex PCR was the method, and the copy in TCRdb shows in-frame clones only, minus some. The profile covers about 1.1 million clones, with about four fifths appearing a single time and under 0.65% taken by the ten largest. Sequenced sample: memory CD4+ T cells from PBMCs. The sample's subset: CD45RA-negative fraction. These receptor sequences come from a man aged 18 to 30 in good health. Some clones in this sample may be carry-over from other donors' samples.

The V gene is TRBV11-3, the J gene TRBJ2-7; no reliable D call. Trimming left V 1 base short and J 3 bases short, with 7 bases between. The germline V gene encodes CDR1 SGHNT and CDR2 YENEEA. The CDR3 has 13 residues. CDR3 bases: TGTGCCAGCAGCTTAGGCCTTCGCTACGAGCAGTACTTC. This translates into CASSLGLRYEQYF.

V is TRBV9 and J is TRBJ2-7; unclear D gene. The V end lost 6 bases, the J end lost 1 base, and 20 bases lay between the germline ends. The germline gives CDR1 SGDLS, CDR2 YYNGEE. The CDR3 runs to 16 residues. The CDR3 DNA is TGTGCCAGCATCCTCCAGTCCACACACGGATCCTACGAGCAGTACTTC. Translating it yields CASILQSTHGSYEQYF.

With respect to this clone: This sample includes further DNA sequences coding for the same CDR3. The chain links TRBV2 to TRBJ2-5; D is undetermined. Germline V gene data show CDR1 as SNHLY and CDR2 as FYNNEI. Trimming stripped 5 bases from V and 5 bases from J, with 6 bases between. This CDR3 has 11 residues. CDR3 sequence: CASSSQETQYF. The CDR3, as DNA: TGTGCCAGCAGTTCACAGGAGACCCAGTACTTC. The full variable domain, in which reference TRBV2 and TRBJ2-5 provide the parts outside the CDR3, is EPEVTQTPSHQVTQMGQEVILRCVPISNHLYFYWYRQILGQKVEFLVSFYNNEISEKSEIFDDQFSVERPDGSNFTLKIRSTKLEDSAMYFCASSSQETQYFGPGTRLLVL.

This rearrangement joins TRBV7-9 to TRBJ1-1; D call uncertain. This CDR3 is 11 amino acids long. Germline-derived CDR1 and CDR2 are SEHNR and FQNEAQ (reference sequence). Trimming cost V 5 bases and J 6 bases, with 7 bases left between them. The CDR3 is CASSVQSEAFF. The CDR3 DNA sequence: TGTGCCAGCAGCGTGCAATCTGAAGCTTTCTTT.

CDR3 protein: CASSIGLVPGNEQFF. Written as DNA, the CDR3 is TGTGCCAGTAGTATTGGGCTAGTTCCGGGCAATGAGCAGTTCTTC. The V call is TRBV19, the J call TRBJ2-1; D unclear. CDR3 length equals 15 residues. V gave up 3 bases and J gave up 6 bases, with 15 bases separating them. Germline loops: CDR1 LNHDA, CDR2 SQIVND (reference sequence).